These 15 T cell receptor beta chains share one sample of origin, sequenced in a study of blood T cell repertoires in COVID-19. Here immunoSEQ multiplex PCR was the method, and the copy in TCRdb shows in-frame clones only, minus some. In the table there are 250,000 to 350,000 clones, roughly 91% of which are singletons. Sequencing was carried out using PBMCs or T cells enriched from blood (not recorded which). These receptors all stem from a woman in her forties or fifties who had been exposed to COVID-19.

This clone was seen just once. CDR3 sequence (DNA): TGTGCCAGCAGTACACCCAGGGGCAATGAGCAGTTCTTC. This translates into CASSTPRGNEQFF. J is TRBJ2-1 and V is TRBV6-5; D is perhaps TRBD1 (6 bases). The V end lost 5 bases, the J end lost 6 bases, and 11 bases lay between the germline ends. There are 13 residues in the CDR3. Germline CDR1 is MNHEY and CDR2 is SVGAGI.

The sample holds one count of this clone. This chain joins TRBV6-2 or TRBV6-3 and TRBJ1-5; D not certain. The CDR3 has 14 amino acids. Trimming shortened V by 2 bases and J by 0 bases, and 5 bases separated the two germline ends. Germline V gives CDR1 MNHEY, CDR2 SVGEGT. The chain's CDR3 is CASSYVNSNQPQHF. The DNA for the CDR3 is TGTGCCAGCAGTTACGTTAATAGCAATCAGCCCCAGCATTTT.

This chain joins TRBV30 and TRBJ2-7, with TRBD2 identical over 11 bases. This CDR3 spans 21 amino acids. Germline trimming cut 3 bases from V and 3 bases from J; bases unmatched to any gene: 25. The germline V gene has CDR1 GTSNPN and CDR2 SVGIG (reference sequence). CDR3: CAWRGPRLAGTTEGTVYEQYF. The DNA for the CDR3 is TGTGCCTGGAGGGGCCCCCGACTAGCGGGAACCACTGAGGGGACTGTCTACGAGCAGTACTTC.

This clone was seen a few times. The rearrangement links TRBV30 to TRBJ1-2; D gene ambiguous. V lost 1 base, J lost 6 bases, and 15 bases lay in between. This CDR3 has 14 residues. CDR1 GTSNPN and CDR2 SVGIG come from the germline V gene (reference sequence). The CDR3 sequence is CAWSAGSAGNGYTF. The CDR3 nucleotides read TGTGCCTGGAGTGCCGGCTCGGCGGGTAATGGCTACACCTTC.

V is TRBV9 and J is TRBJ1-3; 10 bases agree with TRBD1. Germline CDR1 is SGDLS and CDR2 is YYNGEE. J gave up 4 bases and V 4 bases, and 2 bases lay outside the gene matches. This CDR3 region has 14 residues. In DNA, the CDR3 is TGTGCCAGCAGCTCGACAGGGGGCGGAAACACCATATATTTT. Its protein product is CASSSTGGGNTIYF.

DNA of the CDR3: TGTGCCAGCAGCGGTATGACAGGGCGTGTATACGAGCAGTACTTC. Translation: CASSGMTGRVYEQYF. The J gene is TRBJ2-7, the V gene TRBV7-2; 7 positions agree with TRBD1. This CDR3 comprises 15 residues. Per germline, CDR1 SGHTA and CDR2 FQGNSA. V lost 5 bases to trimming and J lost 4 bases; unmatched junction nucleotides: 11.

The chain has TRBV3-1 (or the pseudogene TRBV3-2) and TRBJ1-5; D is ambiguous. Germline lookup yields CDR1 LGHDT and CDR2 YNNKEL (reference sequence). V was trimmed by 3 bases and J by 10 bases, leaving 13 bases between them. The length of the CDR3 is 13 residues. CDR3 coding DNA: TGTGCCAGCAGCCAGCAGGTCAATGCTCCCCAGCATTTT. As protein: CASSQQVNAPQHF.

The chain links TRBV5-1 to TRBJ2-3, with D perhaps matching TRBD2 (5 bases). Deletions cut 4 bases from V and 3 bases from J, with 21 bases between. Germline V CDR1 and CDR2: SGHRS, YFSETQ. The CDR3 extends over 17 amino acids. Here the CDR3 DNA reads TGCGCCAGCAGCCTGCGCCCCAAGCCACTAGGTACAGATACGCAGTATTTT. It yields the protein CASSLRPKPLGTDTQYF.

J is TRBJ2-1 and V is TRBV4-1; D unclear. Germline CDR1 is MGHRA and CDR2 is YSYEKL. The CDR3 consists of 16 residues. Trimming cost V 4 bases and J 0 bases, with 13 bases left between them. The CDR3 loop is CASSLNPLSSYNEQFF. The CDR3 DNA follows: TGCGCCAGCAGCCTAAACCCCCTGAGCTCCTACAATGAGCAGTTCTTC.

This clone was detected only a few times. J is TRBJ2-7 and V is TRBV27, with a tentative D call TRBD1 (5 bases). Trimming took off 3 bases at V and 6 bases at J, with 15 bases between the two ends. The length of the CDR3 is 14 residues. Germline CDR1 MNHEY, CDR2 SMNVEV (reference sequence). The CDR3 DNA sequence: TGTGCCAGCAGTTTTTACGGCAGGGCTGGCGAGCAGTACTTC. It is translated as CASSFYGRAGEQYF.

The chain couples TRBV19 to TRBJ1-5; D perhaps matches TRBD1 (5 bases). Germline V gives CDR1 LNHDA, CDR2 SQIVND (reference sequence). V was trimmed by 8 bases and J by 7 bases, leaving 15 bases between them. The CDR3 contains 13 residues. CDR3 bases: TGTGCCAGTGACCTTGGGGGAGGGCAGCCCCAGCATTTT. Translating it yields CASDLGGGQPQHF.

The J gene is TRBJ1-4, the V gene TRBV19; D remains ambiguous. The CDR3 spans 14 residues. In germline, CDR1 is LNHDA, CDR2 SQIVND (reference sequence). Trimming cost V 5 bases and J 3 bases, with 10 bases left between them. The CDR3 reads CASSPRSPNEKLFF. The CDR3, as DNA: TGTGCCAGTAGTCCCCGGAGCCCTAATGAAAAACTGTTTTTT.

The rearrangement uses TRBV5-1 and TRBJ2-1; 11 bases align to TRBD2. Losses at the gene ends were 4 bases for V and 2 bases for J; bases not matched to a gene: 8. This CDR3 spans 17 amino acids. The germline V gene encodes CDR1 SGHRS and CDR2 YFSETQ. As DNA, the CDR3 is TGCGCCAGCAGCCGACAGGGGACTAGCGGTACCTACAATGAGCAGTTCTTC. Its protein product is CASSRQGTSGTYNEQFF.

The CDR3 nucleotides are TGCGCCAGCAGCGTGGGGGGCGCAACTAATGAAAAACTGTTTTTT. It is translated as CASSVGGATNEKLFF. V is TRBV5-1 and J is TRBJ1-4; a weak D match, TRBD1 (6 bases). The V end lost 4 bases, the J end lost 0 bases, and 10 bases lay between the germline ends. This CDR3 spans 15 amino acids. CDR1 and CDR2 from the germline V gene are SGHRS and YFSETQ. Full variable domain (rest looked up from reference TRBV5-1 and TRBJ1-4): KAGVTQTPRYLIKTRGQQVTLSCSPISGHRSVSWYQQTPGQGLQFLFEYFSETQRNKGNFPGRFSGRQFSNSRSEMNVSTLELGDSALYLCASSVGGATNEKLFFGSGTQLSVL.

This sequence joins TRBV7-2 and TRBJ1-5; D is uncertain. Trimming pared 3 bases from V and 4 bases from J, leaving 4 bases between. Germline lookup yields CDR1 SGHTA and CDR2 FQGNSA. There are 12 residues in the CDR3. CDR3: CASSLSNQPQHF. CDR3 bases: TGTGCCAGCAGCTTGTCGAATCAGCCCCAGCATTTT.